Given below is one TCR beta chain in context. Sequencing was performed with immunoSEQ multiplex PCR; in TCRdb, only in-frame clones are kept and a portion is missing. This table has about 51,000 clones, 88% appearing once. This specimen belongs to a study of OX40 agonist ivuxolimab in advanced cancers. Study-level background: The patients' treatment was ivuxolimab, an agonistic anti-OX40 (CD134) antibody. Three dose-escalation patients had partial responses: one with hepatocellular carcinoma and two with cutaneous melanoma.

This material consisted of CD4+ or CD8+ T cells sorted from blood, taken in a trial of the OX40 agonist ivuxolimab. This receptor was identified in an adult with an advanced solid tumor such as melanoma, head and neck, liver or kidney cancer.

The CDR3 is CASSHQGAGYNEQFF. The CDR3 DNA reads TGTGCCAGCAGCCATCAAGGCGCAGGGTACAATGAGCAGTTCTTC. The chain uses TRBV14 and TRBJ2-1; perhaps TRBD1 as D (5 bases). V was shortened by 3 bases and J by 4 bases, with 13 bases between the two germline ends. This CDR3 has 15 residues. Germline V CDR1 and CDR2: SGHDN, FVKESK.